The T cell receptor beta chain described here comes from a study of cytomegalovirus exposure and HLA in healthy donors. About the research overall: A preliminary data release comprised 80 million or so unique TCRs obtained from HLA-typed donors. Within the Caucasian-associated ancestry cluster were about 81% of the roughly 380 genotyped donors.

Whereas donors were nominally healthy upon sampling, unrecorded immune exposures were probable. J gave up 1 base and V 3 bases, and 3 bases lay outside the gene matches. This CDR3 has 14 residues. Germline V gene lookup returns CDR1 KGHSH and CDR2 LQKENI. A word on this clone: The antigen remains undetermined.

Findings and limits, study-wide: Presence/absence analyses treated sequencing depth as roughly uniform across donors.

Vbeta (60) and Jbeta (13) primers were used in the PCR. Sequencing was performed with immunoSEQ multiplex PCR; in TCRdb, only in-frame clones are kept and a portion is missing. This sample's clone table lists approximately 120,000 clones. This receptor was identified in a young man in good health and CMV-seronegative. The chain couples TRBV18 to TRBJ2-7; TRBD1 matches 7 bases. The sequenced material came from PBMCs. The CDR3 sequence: CASSPGTASYEQYF. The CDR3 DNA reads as TGTGCCAGCTCACCTGGGACAGCGTCCTACGAGCAGTACTTC. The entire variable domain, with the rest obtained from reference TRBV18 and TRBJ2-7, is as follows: NAGVMQNPRHLVRRRGQEARLRCSPMKGHSHVYWYRQLPEEGLKFMVYLQKENIIDESGMPKERFSAEFPKEGPSILRIQQVVRGDSAAYFCASSPGTASYEQYFGPGTRLTVT.